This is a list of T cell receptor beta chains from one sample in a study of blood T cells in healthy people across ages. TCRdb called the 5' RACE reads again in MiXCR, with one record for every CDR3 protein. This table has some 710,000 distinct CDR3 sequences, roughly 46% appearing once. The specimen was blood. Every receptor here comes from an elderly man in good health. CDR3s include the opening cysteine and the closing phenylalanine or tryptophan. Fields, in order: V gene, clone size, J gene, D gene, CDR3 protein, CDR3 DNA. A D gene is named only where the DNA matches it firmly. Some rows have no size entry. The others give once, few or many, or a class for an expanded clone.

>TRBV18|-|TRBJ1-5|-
CASSPPGTEDLPQHF
TGTGCCAGCTCACCTCCCGGGACCGAAGATCTGCCCCAGCATTTT
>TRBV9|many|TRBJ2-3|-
CASSQLGPAQYF
TGTGCCAGCAGCCAACTCGGGCCGGCGCAGTATTTT
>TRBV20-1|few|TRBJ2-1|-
CSATSSNEQFF
TGCAGTGCTACAAGTTCGAATGAGCAGTTCTTC
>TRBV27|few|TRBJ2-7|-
CASSISRDGFSSYEQYF
TGTGCCAGCTCCATCAGTAGGGACGGATTTAGCTCCTACGAGCAGTACTTC
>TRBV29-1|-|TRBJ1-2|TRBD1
CSVVKGAGGYTF
TGCAGCGTGGTGAAGGGGGCGGGGGGCTACACCTTC
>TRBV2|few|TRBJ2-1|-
CASSDWEYNEQFF
TGTGCCAGCAGTGATTGGGAGTACAATGAGCAGTTCTTC
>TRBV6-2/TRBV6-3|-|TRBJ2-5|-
CASTVTGDSQETQYF
TGTGCCAGCACCGTTACGGGGGACAGCCAAGAGACCCAGTACTTC
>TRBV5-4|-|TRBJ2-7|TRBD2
CASSTEGGAGYEQYF
TGTGCCAGCAGCACCGAGGGAGGGGCGGGATACGAGCAGTACTTC
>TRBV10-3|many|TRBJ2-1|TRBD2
CAISESGTSGSIEQFF
TGTGCCATCAGTGAGTCCGGGACTAGCGGGAGCATCGAGCAGTTCTTC
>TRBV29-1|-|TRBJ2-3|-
CSVPGGAADTQYF
TGCAGCGTACCAGGGGGGGCCGCAGATACGCAGTATTTT
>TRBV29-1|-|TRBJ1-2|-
CSPGPQTYGYTF
TGCAGCCCCGGGCCCCAGACGTATGGCTACACCTTC
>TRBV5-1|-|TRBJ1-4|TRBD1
CASSSPGQTNEKLFF
TGCGCCAGCAGCTCCCCGGGACAGACTAATGAAAAACTGTTTTTT
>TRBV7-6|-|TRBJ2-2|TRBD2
CASSLVASGRDRTGELFF
TGTGCCAGCAGCTTAGTGGCTAGCGGGAGGGATCGCACCGGGGAGCTGTTTTTT
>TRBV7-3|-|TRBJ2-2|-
CASSLNPALGGELFF
TGTGCCAGCAGCTTAAATCCCGCGCTGGGCGGGGAGCTGTTTTTT
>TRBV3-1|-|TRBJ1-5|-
CASSQDHRNQPQHF
TGTGCCAGCAGCCAAGATCACCGCAATCAGCCCCAGCATTTT
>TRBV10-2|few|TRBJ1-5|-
CASRDRLNQPQHF
TGCGCCAGCAGGGACAGACTGAATCAGCCCCAGCATTTT
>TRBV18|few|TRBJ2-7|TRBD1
CASSPTGQGAWEQYF
TGTGCCAGCTCACCAACGGGACAGGGGGCGTGGGAGCAGTACTTC
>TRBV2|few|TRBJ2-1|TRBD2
CASRGLTARTSGWSEQFF
TGTGCCAGCAGGGGCCTAACAGCCCGGACTAGCGGTTGGAGTGAGCAGTTCTTC
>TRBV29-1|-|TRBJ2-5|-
CSAGQVGETQYF
TGCAGCGCTGGGCAAGTGGGCGAGACCCAGTACTTC
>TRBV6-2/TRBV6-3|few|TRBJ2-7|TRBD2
CASSLGWGLAALTYEQYF
TGTGCCAGCAGTCTCGGTTGGGGACTAGCGGCCTTAACCTACGAGCAGTACTTC
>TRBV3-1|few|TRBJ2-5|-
CASSQDFGAVGETQYF
TGTGCCAGCAGCCAAGATTTCGGGGCCGTCGGGGAGACCCAGTACTTC
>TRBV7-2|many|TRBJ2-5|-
CASSSQETQYF
TGTGCCAGCAGCTCCCAAGAGACCCAGTACTTC
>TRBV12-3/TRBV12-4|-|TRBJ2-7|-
CASSFFGSYKQYF
TGTGCCAGCAGTTTCTTTGGGAGTTACAAGCAGTACTTC
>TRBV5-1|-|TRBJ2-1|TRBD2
CASSLGTSGLHEQFF
TGCGCCAGCAGCTTGGGCACTAGCGGGTTACATGAGCAGTTCTTC
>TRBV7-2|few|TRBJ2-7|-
CASSFSGLPYEQYF
TGTGCCAGCAGCTTCAGCGGCCTCCCCTACGAGCAGTACTTC
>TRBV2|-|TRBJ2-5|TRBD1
CASSDRGLQETQYF
TGTGCCAGCAGCGACAGGGGGCTTCAGGAGACCCAGTACTTC
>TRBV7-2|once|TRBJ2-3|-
CASSPRDGGETDTQYF
TGTGCCAGCAGTCCCCGAGACGGGGGAGAGACAGATACGCAGTATTTT
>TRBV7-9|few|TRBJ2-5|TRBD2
CASSPGGLAPREQYF
TGTGCCAGCAGCCCGGGAGGACTAGCGCCAAGGGAGCAGTACTTC
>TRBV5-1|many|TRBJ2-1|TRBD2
CASIAGPSGNIEQFF
TGCGCCAGCATCGCAGGACCTAGCGGGAATATTGAGCAGTTCTTC
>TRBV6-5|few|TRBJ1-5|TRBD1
CASRRTQGAGQPQHF
TGTGCCAGCAGACGAACACAGGGGGCGGGTCAGCCCCAGCATTTT
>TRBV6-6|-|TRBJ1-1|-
CASSYSQNTEAFF
TGTGCCAGCAGTTATTCACAGAACACTGAAGCTTTCTTT
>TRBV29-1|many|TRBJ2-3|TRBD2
CSICLAGGDTQYF
TGCAGCATCTGTCTAGCGGGAGGAGATACGCAGTATTTT
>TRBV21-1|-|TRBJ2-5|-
CASSKEGRRETQYF
TGTGCCAGCAGCAAAGAGGGCCGCCGGGAGACCCAGTACTTC
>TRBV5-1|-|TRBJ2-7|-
CASSPRVVGDDEQYF
TGCGCCAGCAGCCCCCGAGTTGTTGGGGACGACGAGCAGTACTTC
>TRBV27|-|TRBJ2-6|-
CASSSSTSGANVLTF
TGTGCCAGCAGTTCGAGTACCTCTGGGGCCAACGTCCTGACTTTC
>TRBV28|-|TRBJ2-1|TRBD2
CASSNTGLVPNEQFF
TGTGCCAGCAGTAATACGGGACTAGTCCCCAATGAGCAGTTCTTC
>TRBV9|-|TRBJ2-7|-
CASSVAAGHSYEQYF
TGTGCCAGCAGCGTAGCGGCGGGACATTCCTACGAGCAGTACTTC
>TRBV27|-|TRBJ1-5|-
CASSLRGAHQPQHF
TGTGCCAGCAGTTTACGGGGGGCCCATCAGCCCCAGCATTTT
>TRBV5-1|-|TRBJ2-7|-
CASSFQLDSYEQYF
TGCGCCAGCAGCTTCCAACTAGACAGCTACGAGCAGTACTTC
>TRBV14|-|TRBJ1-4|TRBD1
CASSAGGQANEKLFF
TGTGCCAGCAGCGCAGGGGGCCAAGCTAATGAAAAACTGTTTTTT
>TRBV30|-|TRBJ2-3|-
CAWSIGGDRTDTQYF
TGTGCCTGGAGTATTGGCGGGGACCGCACAGATACGCAGTATTTT
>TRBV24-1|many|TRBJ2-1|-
CATSDLDRSLNEQFF
TGTGCCACCAGTGATTTGGACAGAAGTCTCAATGAGCAGTTCTTC